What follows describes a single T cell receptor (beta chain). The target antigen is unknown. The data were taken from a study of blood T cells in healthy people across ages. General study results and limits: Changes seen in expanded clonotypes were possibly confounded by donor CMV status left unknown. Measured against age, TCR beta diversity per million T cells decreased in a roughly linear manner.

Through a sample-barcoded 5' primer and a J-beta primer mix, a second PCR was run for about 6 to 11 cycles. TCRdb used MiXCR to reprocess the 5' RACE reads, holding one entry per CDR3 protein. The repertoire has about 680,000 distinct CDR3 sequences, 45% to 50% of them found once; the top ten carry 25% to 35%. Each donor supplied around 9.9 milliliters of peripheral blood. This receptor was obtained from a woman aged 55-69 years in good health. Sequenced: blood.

CDR3 in DNA: TGTGCCAGCAGCCAAGATCGGGAAGCGGGGGAAAAACTGTTTTTT. This sequence encodes CASSQDREAGEKLFF. This chain joins TRBV4-2 and TRBJ1-4; D not certain. The germline V and J ends were trimmed by 0 bases and 8 bases, with 13 bases remaining between them. CDR1 is LGHNA and CDR2 is YNFKEQ in the germline V gene. The CDR3 contains 15 residues.